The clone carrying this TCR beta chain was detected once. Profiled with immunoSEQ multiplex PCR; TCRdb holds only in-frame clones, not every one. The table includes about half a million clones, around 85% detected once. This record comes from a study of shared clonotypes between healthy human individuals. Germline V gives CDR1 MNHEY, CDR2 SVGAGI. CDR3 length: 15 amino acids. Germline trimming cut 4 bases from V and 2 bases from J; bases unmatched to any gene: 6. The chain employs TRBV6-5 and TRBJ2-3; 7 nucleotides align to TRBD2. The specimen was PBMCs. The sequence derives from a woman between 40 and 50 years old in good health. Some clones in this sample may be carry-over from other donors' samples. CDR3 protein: CASSFGGRDTDTQYF. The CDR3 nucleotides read TGTGCCAGCAGTTTTGGAGGGAGGGACACAGATACGCAGTATTTT.